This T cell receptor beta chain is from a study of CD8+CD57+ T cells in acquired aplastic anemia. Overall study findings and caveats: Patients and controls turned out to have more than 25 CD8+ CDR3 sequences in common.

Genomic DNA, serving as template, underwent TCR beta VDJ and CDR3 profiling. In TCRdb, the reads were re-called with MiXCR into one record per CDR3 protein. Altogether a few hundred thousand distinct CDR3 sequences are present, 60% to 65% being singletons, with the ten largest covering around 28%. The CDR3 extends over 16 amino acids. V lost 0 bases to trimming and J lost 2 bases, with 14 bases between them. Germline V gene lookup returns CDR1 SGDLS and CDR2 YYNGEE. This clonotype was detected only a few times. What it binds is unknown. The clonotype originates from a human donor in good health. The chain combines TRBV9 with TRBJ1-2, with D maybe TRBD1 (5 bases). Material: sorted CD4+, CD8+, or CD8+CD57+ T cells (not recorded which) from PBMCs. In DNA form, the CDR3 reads TGTGCCAGCAGCGTAGGACGGGGCAGGGCCAACTATGGCTACACCTTC. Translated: CASSVGRGRANYGYTF.